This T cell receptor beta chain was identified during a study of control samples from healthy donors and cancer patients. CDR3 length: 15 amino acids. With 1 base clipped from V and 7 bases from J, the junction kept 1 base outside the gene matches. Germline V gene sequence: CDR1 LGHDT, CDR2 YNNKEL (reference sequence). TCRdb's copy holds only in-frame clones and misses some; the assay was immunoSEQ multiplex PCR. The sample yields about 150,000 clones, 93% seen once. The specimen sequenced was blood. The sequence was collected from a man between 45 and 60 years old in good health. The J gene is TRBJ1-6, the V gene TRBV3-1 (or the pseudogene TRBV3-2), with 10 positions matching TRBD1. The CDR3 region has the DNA TGTGCCAGCAGCCAAGTGGGACAGGGGAATTCACCCCTCCACTTT. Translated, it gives CASSQVGQGNSPLHF.